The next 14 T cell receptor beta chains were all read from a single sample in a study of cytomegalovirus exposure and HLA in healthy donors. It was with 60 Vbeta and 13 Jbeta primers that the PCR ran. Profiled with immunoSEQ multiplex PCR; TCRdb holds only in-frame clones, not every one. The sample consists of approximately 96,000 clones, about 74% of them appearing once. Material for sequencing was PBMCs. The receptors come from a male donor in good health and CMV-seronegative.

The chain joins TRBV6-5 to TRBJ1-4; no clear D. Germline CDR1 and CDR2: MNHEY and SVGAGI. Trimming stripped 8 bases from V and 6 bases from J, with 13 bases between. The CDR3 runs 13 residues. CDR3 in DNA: TGTGCCAGCCGGGCGGCAGCGGATGAAAAACTGTTTTTT. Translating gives CASRAAADEKLFF.

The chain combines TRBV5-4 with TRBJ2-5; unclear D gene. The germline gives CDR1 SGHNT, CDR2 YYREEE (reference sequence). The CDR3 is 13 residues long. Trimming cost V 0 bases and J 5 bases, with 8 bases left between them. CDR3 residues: CASSLGIYETQYF. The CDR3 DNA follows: TGTGCCAGCAGCTTGGGTATTTATGAGACCCAGTACTTC.

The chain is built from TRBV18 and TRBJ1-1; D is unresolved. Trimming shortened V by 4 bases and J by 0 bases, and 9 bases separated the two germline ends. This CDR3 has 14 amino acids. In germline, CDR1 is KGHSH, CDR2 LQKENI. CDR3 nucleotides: TGTGCCAGCTCACGGACGGGGATGAACACTGAAGCTTTCTTT. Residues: CASSRTGMNTEAFF.

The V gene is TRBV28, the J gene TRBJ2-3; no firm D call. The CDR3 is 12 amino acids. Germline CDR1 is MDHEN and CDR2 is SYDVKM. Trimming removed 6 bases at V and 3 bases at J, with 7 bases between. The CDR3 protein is CASRQRTDTQYF. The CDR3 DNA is TGTGCCAGCAGGCAGCGTACAGATACGCAGTATTTT.

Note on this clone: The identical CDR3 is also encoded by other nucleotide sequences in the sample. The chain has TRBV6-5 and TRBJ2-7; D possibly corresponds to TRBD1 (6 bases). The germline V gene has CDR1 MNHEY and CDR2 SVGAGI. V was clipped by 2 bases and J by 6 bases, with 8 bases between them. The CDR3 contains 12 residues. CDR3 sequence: CASSYQGSEQYF. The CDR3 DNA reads TGTGCCAGCAGTTACCAGGGGAGCGAGCAGTACTTC.

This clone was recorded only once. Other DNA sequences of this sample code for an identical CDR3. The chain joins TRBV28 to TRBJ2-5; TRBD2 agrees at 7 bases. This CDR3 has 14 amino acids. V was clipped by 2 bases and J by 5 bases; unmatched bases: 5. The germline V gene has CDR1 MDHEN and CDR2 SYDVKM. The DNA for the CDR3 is TGTGCCAGCAGTTTAGCGGGAGAGTTGGAGACCCAGTACTTC. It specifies CASSLAGELETQYF.

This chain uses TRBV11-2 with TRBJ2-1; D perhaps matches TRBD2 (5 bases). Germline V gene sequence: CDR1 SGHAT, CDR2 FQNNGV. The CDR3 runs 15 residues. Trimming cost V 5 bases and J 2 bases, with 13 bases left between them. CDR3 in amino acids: CASSPPGSAYNEQFF. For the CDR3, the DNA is TGTGCCAGCAGCCCCCCGGGTAGCGCCTACAATGAGCAGTTCTTC.

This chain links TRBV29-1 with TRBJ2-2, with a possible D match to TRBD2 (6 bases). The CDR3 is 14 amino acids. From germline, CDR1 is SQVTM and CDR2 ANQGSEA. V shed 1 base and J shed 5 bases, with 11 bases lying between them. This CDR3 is CSVEGGVRTGELFF. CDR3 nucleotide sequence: TGCAGCGTTGAAGGGGGGGTTCGTACCGGGGAGCTGTTTTTT.

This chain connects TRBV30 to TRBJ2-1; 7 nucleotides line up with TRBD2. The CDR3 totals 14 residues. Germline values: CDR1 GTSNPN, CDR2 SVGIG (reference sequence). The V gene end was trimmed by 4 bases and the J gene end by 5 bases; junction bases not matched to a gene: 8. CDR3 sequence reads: CAWMGLRNHNEQFF. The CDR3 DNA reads TGTGCCTGGATGGGACTACGGAACCACAATGAGCAGTTCTTC.

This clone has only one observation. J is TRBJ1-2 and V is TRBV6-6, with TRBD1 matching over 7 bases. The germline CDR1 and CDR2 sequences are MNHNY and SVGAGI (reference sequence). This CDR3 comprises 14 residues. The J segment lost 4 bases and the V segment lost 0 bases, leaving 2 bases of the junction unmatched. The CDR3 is CASSYSRDSYGYTF. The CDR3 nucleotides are TGTGCCAGCAGTTACTCCCGGGACAGCTATGGCTACACCTTC.

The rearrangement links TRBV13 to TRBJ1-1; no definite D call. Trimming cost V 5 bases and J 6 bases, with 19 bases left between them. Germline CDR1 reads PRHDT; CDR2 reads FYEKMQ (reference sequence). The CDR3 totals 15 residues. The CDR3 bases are TGTGCCAGCAGCCAAACTCCGGGGTCCAGCGCTGAAGCTTTCTTT. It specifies CASSQTPGSSAEAFF.

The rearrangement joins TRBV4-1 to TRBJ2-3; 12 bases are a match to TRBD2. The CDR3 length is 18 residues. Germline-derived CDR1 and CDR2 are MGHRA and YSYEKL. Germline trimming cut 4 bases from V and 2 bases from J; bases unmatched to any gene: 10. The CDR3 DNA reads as TGCGCCAGCAGCCCCCTGGGGCGGACTAGCGGGATCACAGATACGCAGTATTTT. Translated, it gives CASSPLGRTSGITDTQYF.

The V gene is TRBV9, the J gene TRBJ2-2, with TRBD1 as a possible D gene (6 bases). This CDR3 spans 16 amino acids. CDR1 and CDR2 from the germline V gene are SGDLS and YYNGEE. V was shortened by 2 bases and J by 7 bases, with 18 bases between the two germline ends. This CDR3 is CASSVEGGGYIGELFF. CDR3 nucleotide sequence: TGTGCCAGCAGCGTCGAGGGTGGGGGCTACATCGGGGAGCTGTTTTTT.

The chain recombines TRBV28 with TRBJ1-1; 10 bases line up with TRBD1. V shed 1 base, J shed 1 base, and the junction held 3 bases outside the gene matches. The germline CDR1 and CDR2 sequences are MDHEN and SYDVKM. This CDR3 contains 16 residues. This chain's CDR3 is CASSLLDRGRNTEAFF. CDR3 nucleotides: TGTGCCAGCAGTTTATTGGACAGGGGGAGGAACACTGAAGCTTTCTTT.